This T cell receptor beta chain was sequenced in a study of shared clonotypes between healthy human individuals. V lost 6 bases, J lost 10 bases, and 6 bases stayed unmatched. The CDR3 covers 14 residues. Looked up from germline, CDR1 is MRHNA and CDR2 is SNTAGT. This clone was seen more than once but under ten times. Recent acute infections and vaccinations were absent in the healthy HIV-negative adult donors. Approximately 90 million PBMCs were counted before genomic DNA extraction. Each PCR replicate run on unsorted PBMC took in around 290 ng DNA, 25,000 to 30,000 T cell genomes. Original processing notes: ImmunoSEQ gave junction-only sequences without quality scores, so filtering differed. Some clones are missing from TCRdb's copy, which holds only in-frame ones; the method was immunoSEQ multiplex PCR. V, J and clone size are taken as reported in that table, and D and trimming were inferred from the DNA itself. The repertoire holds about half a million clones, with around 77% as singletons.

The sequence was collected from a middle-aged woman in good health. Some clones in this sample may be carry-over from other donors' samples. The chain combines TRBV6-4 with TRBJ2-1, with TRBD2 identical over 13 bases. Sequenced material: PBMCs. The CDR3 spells CASSPGLAGEEQFF. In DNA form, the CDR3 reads TGTGCCAGCAGCCCTGGACTAGCGGGAGAAGAGCAGTTCTTC.